This TCR beta chain stems from a study of cytomegalovirus exposure and HLA in healthy donors. 13 Jbeta primers and 60 Vbeta primers were used for the PCR. The method was immunoSEQ multiplex PCR; TCRdb's version includes in-frame clones alone and lacks a portion of them. The data hold some 150,000 clones, with roughly 80% observed a single time. The germline V gene has CDR1 SGHAT and CDR2 FQNNGV. The ends were cut back, 1 base at V and 4 bases at J, with 13 bases in the middle. The CDR3 sequence is 15 residues long. The receptor comes from a woman between 50 and 59 years old in good health and CMV-seropositive. The sample consisted of PBMCs. The rearrangement joins TRBV11-2 to TRBJ2-5, with a weak D call TRBD2 (5 bases). The CDR3 DNA reads TGTGCCAGCAGCTTAGGACTAATTGGAGTAGAGACCCAGTACTTC. This encodes CASSLGLIGVETQYF. Supplemented by reference TRBV11-2 and TRBJ2-5, the full variable domain reads EAGVAQSPRYKIIEKRQSVAFWCNPISGHATLYWYQQILGQGPKLLIQFQNNGVVDDSQLPKDRFSAERLKGVDSTLKIQPAKLEDSAVYLCASSLGLIGVETQYFGPGTRLLVL.